This T cell receptor beta chain appears in the sequencing data of a study of shared clonotypes between healthy human individuals. Unsorted PBMC DNA underwent sequencing on ten immunoSEQ deep assay plates. Data came from immunoSEQ multiplex PCR; TCRdb stores just in-frame clones and leaves some out. The data show about 490,000 clones, with 79% seen just once and approximately 12% held by the top ten. This CDR3 spans 15 amino acids. The trim removed 6 bases at V and 3 bases at J, leaving 3 bases unmatched. Germline loops: CDR1 SGHTA, CDR2 FQGTGA. Sequences were obtained from PBMCs. The rearrangement links TRBV7-3 to TRBJ2-3; TRBD2 aligns across 13 bases. The receptor comes from a woman between 40 and 55 years old in good health. Some clones in this sample may be carry-over from other donors' samples. CDR3 residues: CASRLGLAGTDTQYF. In DNA form, the CDR3 reads TGTGCCAGCAGACTGGGACTAGCGGGAACAGATACGCAGTATTTT.